A single sample is the source of the 21 T cell receptor beta chains below, sequenced in a study of blood T cell repertoires in COVID-19. Data came from immunoSEQ multiplex PCR; TCRdb stores just in-frame clones and leaves some out. The sample has around 300,000 clones; about 85% are singletons. Input material: peripheral blood. These receptors came from a human donor in a cohort sampled during active COVID-19.

This clone was recorded a few times. The J gene is TRBJ1-1, the V gene TRBV3-1 (or the pseudogene TRBV3-2), with D tentatively TRBD1 (5 bases). Germline V gene data show CDR1 as LGHDT and CDR2 as YNNKEL (reference sequence). This CDR3 has 15 amino acids. Trimming removed 4 bases at V and 5 bases at J, with 17 bases between. The CDR3 DNA sequence: TGTGCCAGCAGCCTAAACCCCGGGGGTAGTACTGAAGCTTTCTTT. Its protein is CASSLNPGGSTEAFF.

This chain uses TRBV25-1 with TRBJ1-5, with D possibly TRBD1 on 6 matching bases. In germline, CDR1 is MGHDK, CDR2 SYGVNS. CDR3 length equals 15 residues. V was clipped by 3 bases and J by 4 bases, with 13 bases between them. The CDR3 protein is CASSDLPGTNQPQHF. Written as DNA, the CDR3 is TGTGCCAGCAGTGACTTACCCGGGACAAATCAGCCCCAGCATTTT.

V gene TRBV29-1 combines with J gene TRBJ2-2; the D gene is possibly TRBD2 (6 bases). Germline assignment: CDR1 SQVTM and CDR2 ANQGSEA. V shed 5 bases and J shed 7 bases, with 11 bases lying between them. The CDR3 runs to 12 residues. Written as DNA, the CDR3 is TGCAGCGTTTGGGGGGTGAGCGGGGAGCTGTTTTTT. Its protein is CSVWGVSGELFF.

The chain joins TRBV9 to TRBJ1-6; D possibly corresponds to TRBD1 (5 bases). The V end lost 2 bases, the J end lost 10 bases, and 13 bases lay between the germline ends. CDR3 length: 14 residues. Per germline, CDR1 SGDLS and CDR2 YYNGEE. The DNA of the CDR3 is TGTGCCAGCAGCGTGGGTGGGGCGAGGTCACCCCTCCACTTT. Protein: CASSVGGARSPLHF.

This chain links TRBV5-4 with TRBJ1-2; D not resolved. The CDR3 extends over 17 amino acids. Germline V gives CDR1 SGHNT, CDR2 YYREEE (reference sequence). Trimming removed 2 bases at V and 6 bases at J, with 23 bases between. The CDR3 DNA follows: TGTGCCAGCAGCTTATTCACTTCCCTCGTCGGAGTAGATGGCTACACCTTC. Protein sequence: CASSLFTSLVGVDGYTF.

This clone has only one observation. The genes are TRBV28 and TRBJ2-3; D might be TRBD1 (5 bases). Trimming pared 10 bases from V and 1 base from J, leaving 18 bases between. Germline CDR1 reads MDHEN; CDR2 reads SYDVKM. The CDR3 runs 15 residues. CDR3 sequence: CATVPGGAGTDTQYF. CDR3 nucleotide sequence: TGTGCCACAGTCCCCGGTGGGGCCGGCACAGATACGCAGTATTTT.

The J gene is TRBJ2-1, the V gene TRBV5-5, with 8 bases fitting TRBD1. After removal of 4 bases from V and 7 bases from J, the junction contained 7 bases not matched to a gene. The CDR3 has 14 residues. Per germline, CDR1 SGHKS and CDR2 YYEKEE (reference sequence). In DNA, the CDR3 is TGTGCCAGCAGCCCCGGACAGGGATGGAATGAGCAGTTCTTC. Encoded protein: CASSPGQGWNEQFF. The full variable domain, rest sourced from reference TRBV5-5 and TRBJ2-1, is DAGVTQSPTHLIKTRGQQVTLRCSPISGHKSVSWYQQVLGQGPQFIFQYYEKEERGRGNFPDRFSARQFPNYSSELNVNALLLGDSALYLCASSPGQGWNEQFFGPGTRLTVL.

This chain uses TRBV2 with TRBJ2-7, with 8 positions matching TRBD2. The CDR3 loop spans 13 amino acids. Trimming cost V 10 bases and J 5 bases; bases outside gene matches: 10. Germline CDR1 is SNHLY and CDR2 is FYNNEI. CDR3 amino acids: CANQRGRTDEQYF. The CDR3 nucleotides are TGTGCCAACCAGCGCGGGAGGACCGACGAGCAGTACTTC. The complete variable domain, with remaining parts taken from reference TRBV2 and TRBJ2-7, reads EPEVTQTPSHQVTQMGQEVILRCVPISNHLYFYWYRQILGQKVEFLVSFYNNEISEKSEIFDDQFSVERPDGSNFTLKIRSTKLEDSAMYFCANQRGRTDEQYFGPGTRLTVT.

The rearrangement links TRBV7-2 to TRBJ1-4; D remains ambiguous. The germline V gene has CDR1 SGHTA and CDR2 FQGNSA. This CDR3 region has 16 residues. Trimming removed 1 base from V and 1 base from J, with 10 bases in between. The CDR3 reads CASSLVGRITNEKLFF. The CDR3 DNA reads as TGTGCCAGCAGCTTAGTAGGGAGAATAACTAATGAAAAACTGTTTTTT.

The chain employs TRBV2 and TRBJ2-6, with 8 bases aligning to TRBD2. The ends lost 7 bases at V and 1 base at J; junction bases unmatched: 6. The CDR3 sequence is 16 residues long. Germline V gives CDR1 SNHLY, CDR2 FYNNEI. CDR3 residues: CASTSRGGSGANVLTF. The CDR3 region has the DNA TGTGCCAGCACATCCCGGGGGGGGTCTGGGGCCAACGTCCTGACTTTC.

This clone has just one count. The chain joins TRBV7-3 to TRBJ2-7; tentatively, D is TRBD2 (5 bases). CDR1 SGHTA and CDR2 FQGTGA come from the germline V gene. V lost 5 bases and J 6 bases, leaving 17 bases between the germline ends. This CDR3 spans 14 amino acids. CDR3 DNA: TGTGCCAGCAGCCCAGGTTTTTCGGCGGGCGAGCAGTACTTC. Protein product: CASSPGFSAGEQYF. Complete variable domain (other parts from reference TRBV7-3 and TRBJ2-7): GAGVSQTPSNKVTEKGKYVELRCDPISGHTALYWYRQSLGQGPEFLIYFQGTGAADDSGLPNDRFFAVRPEGSVSTLKIQRTERGDSAVYLCASSPGFSAGEQYFGPGTRLTVT.

The chain is built from TRBV28 and TRBJ2-1; 11 bases are shared with TRBD2. Germline loops: CDR1 MDHEN, CDR2 SYDVKM. With V trimmed by 5 bases and J by 9 bases, 12 bases remained unmatched. The CDR3 consists of 16 residues. The CDR3 coding sequence is TGTGCCAGCAGTCCGATCACCCCGGGACTAGCGGTTGAGCAGTTCTTC. Translating it yields CASSPITPGLAVEQFF.

J is TRBJ2-5 and V is TRBV3-1 (or the pseudogene TRBV3-2); 15 nucleotides agree with TRBD2. V shed 2 bases, J shed 4 bases, and the junction held 11 bases outside the gene matches. CDR3 length: 19 amino acids. The V gene's germline CDR1 is LGHDT and CDR2 YNNKEL (reference sequence). Here the CDR3 reads CASSQKGSRGLAGGETQYF. As DNA, the CDR3 is TGTGCCAGCAGCCAAAAGGGAAGCCGGGGACTAGCGGGAGGAGAGACCCAGTACTTC.

The genes are TRBV6-2 or TRBV6-3 and TRBJ2-1, with 9 bases aligning to TRBD2. From germline, CDR1 is MNHEY and CDR2 SVGEGT. The CDR3 totals 19 residues. The V gene end was trimmed by 4 bases and the J gene end by 9 bases; junction bases not matched to a gene: 22. For the CDR3, the DNA is TGTGCCAGCAGTTCTTACCCGGGACTAGCCCGAGGGGGATATGCTGAGCAGTTCTTC. Encoded protein: CASSSYPGLARGGYAEQFF.

This clone was detected once. V gene TRBV5-1 combines with J gene TRBJ2-7; 10 bases map to TRBD1. Germline V CDR1 and CDR2: SGHRS, YFSETQ. The V and J ends lost 7 bases and 7 bases, in that order; junction bases with no gene match: 17. This CDR3 has 16 amino acids. Here the CDR3 reads CASEPTGTGEEREQYF. The CDR3 DNA reads as TGCGCCAGCGAACCAACCGGGACAGGGGAGGAGAGGGAGCAGTACTTC.

The chain recombines TRBV11-2 with TRBJ1-2; D is unresolved. This CDR3 comprises 13 residues. The germline V gene encodes CDR1 SGHAT and CDR2 FQNNGV. The V gene lost 1 base and the J gene lost 0 bases, with 3 bases spanning the gap. The CDR3 loop is CASSLAANYGYTF. Written as DNA, the CDR3 is TGTGCCAGCAGCTTAGCTGCTAACTATGGCTACACCTTC.

The chain carries TRBV7-6 and TRBJ2-1; 10 nucleotides match TRBD2. Trimming took 3 bases from V and 6 from J; bases not matched to a gene: 5. Germline V gives CDR1 SGHVS, CDR2 FNYEAQ. The CDR3 extends over 15 amino acids. The CDR3 sequence: CASSLGSGRFNEQFF. The CDR3 nucleotides read TGTGCCAGCAGCTTGGGTAGCGGGAGGTTCAATGAGCAGTTCTTC.

The V gene is TRBV19, the J gene TRBJ2-2; 8 bases align to TRBD2. The V and J ends lost 6 bases and 0 bases, in that order; junction bases with no gene match: 3. The CDR3 has 15 residues. Germline loops: CDR1 LNHDA, CDR2 SQIVND (reference sequence). CDR3 residues: CASRFSGANTGELFF. The CDR3 region has the DNA TGTGCCAGTAGATTTAGCGGGGCGAACACCGGGGAGCTGTTTTTT.

This clone has only one observation. V usage is TRBV5-1 and J usage is TRBJ2-1, with 9 nucleotides matching TRBD2. This CDR3 spans 16 amino acids. Germline loops: CDR1 SGHRS, CDR2 YFSETQ. The J segment lost 0 bases and the V segment lost 3 bases, leaving 4 bases of the junction unmatched. The CDR3 here is CASSSATSGSYNEQFF. CDR3 DNA sequence: TGCGCCAGCAGCTCAGCGACTAGCGGCTCCTACAATGAGCAGTTCTTC.

This chain uses TRBV5-6 with TRBJ1-2; the match to TRBD1 covers 7 bases. The germline V gene has CDR1 SGHDT and CDR2 YYEEEE. The trim removed 4 bases at V and 4 bases at J, leaving 4 bases unmatched. The CDR3 is 13 amino acids. The CDR3, as DNA: TGTGCCAGCAGCACCGGGACAGCCTATGGCTACACCTTC. It yields the protein CASSTGTAYGYTF.

V and J are TRBV24-1 and TRBJ2-1; D is perhaps TRBD1 (6 bases). Per germline, CDR1 KGHDR and CDR2 SFDVKD. This CDR3 region has 15 residues. V lost 1 base to trimming and J lost 5 bases, with 11 bases between them. CDR3 nucleotide sequence: TGTGCCACCAGTGATTTAGGCCAGGGGAACAATGAGCAGTTCTTC. It specifies CATSDLGQGNNEQFF.